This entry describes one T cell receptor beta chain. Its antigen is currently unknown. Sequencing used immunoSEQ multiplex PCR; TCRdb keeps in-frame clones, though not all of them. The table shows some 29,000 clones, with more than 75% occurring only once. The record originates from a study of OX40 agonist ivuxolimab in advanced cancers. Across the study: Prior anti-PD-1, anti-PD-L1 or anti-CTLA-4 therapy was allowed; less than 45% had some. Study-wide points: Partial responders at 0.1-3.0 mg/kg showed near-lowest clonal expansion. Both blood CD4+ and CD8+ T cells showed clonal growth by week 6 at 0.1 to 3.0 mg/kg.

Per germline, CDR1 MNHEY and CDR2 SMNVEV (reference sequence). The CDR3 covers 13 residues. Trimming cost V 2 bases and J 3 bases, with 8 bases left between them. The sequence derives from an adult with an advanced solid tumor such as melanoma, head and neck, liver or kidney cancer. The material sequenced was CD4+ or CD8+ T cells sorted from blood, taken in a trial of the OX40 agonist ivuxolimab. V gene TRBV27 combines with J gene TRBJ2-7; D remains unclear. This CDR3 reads CASSLTENYEQYF. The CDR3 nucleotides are TGTGCCAGCAGTTTAACAGAAAACTACGAGCAGTACTTC.